This note documents a single T cell receptor (beta chain) sequence. The sample belongs to a study of blood T cell repertoires in COVID-19. CDR1 is MDHEN and CDR2 is SYDVKM in the germline V gene. V was pared by 0 bases and J by 2 bases, with 24 bases of the junction left unmatched. This CDR3 is built from 23 residues. Authors' methods: Amplified reference gene primers provided the basis for estimating nucleated cell counts. Clones were sequenced by immunoSEQ multiplex PCR, and TCRdb holds only the in-frame ones, with some missing. The DNA gave D and trimming, while V, J and clone size come from that table. This repertoire shows 150,000 to 200,000 clones, 90% found once; its top ten account for approximately 0.64%.

This chain connects TRBV28 to TRBJ2-5, with 10 bases identical to TRBD2. Material for sequencing was peripheral blood. The receptor was derived from a man aged 50-60 years with acute or convalescent COVID-19. CDR3 coding DNA: TGTGCCAGCAGTTTATGGACCCTTCGTGGCAGGGGCAGGATAGCGGGGGGTCAAGAGACCCAGTACTTC. Amino acid sequence: CASSLWTLRGRGRIAGGQETQYF.